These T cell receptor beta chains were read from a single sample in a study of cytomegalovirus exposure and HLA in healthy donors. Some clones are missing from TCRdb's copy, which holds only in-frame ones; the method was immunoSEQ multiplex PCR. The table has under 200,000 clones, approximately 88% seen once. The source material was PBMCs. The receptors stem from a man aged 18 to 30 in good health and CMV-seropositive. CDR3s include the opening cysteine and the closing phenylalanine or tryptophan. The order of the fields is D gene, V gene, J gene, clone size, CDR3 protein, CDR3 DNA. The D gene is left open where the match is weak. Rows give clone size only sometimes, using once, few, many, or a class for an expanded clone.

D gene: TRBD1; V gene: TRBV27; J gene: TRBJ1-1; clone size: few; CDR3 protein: CASSSHWTGMNTEAFF; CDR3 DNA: TGTGCCAGCAGTTCCCATTGGACAGGGATGAACACTGAAGCTTTCTTT
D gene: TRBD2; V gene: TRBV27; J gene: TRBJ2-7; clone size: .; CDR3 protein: CASSLVGLAGGSYEQYF; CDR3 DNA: TGTGCCAGCAGTTTAGTTGGGCTAGCGGGAGGGTCCTACGAGCAGTACTTC
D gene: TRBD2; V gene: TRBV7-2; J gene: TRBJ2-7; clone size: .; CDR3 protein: CASSPPGTSGTKQYF; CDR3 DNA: TGTGCCAGCAGCCCCCCCGGGACTAGCGGGACAAAGCAGTACTTC
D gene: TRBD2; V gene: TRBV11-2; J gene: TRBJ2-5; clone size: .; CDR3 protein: CASSQGLAEETQYF; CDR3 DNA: TGTGCCAGCAGCCAGGGACTAGCGGAAGAGACCCAGTACTTC
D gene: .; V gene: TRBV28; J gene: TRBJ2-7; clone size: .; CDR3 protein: CASSLGGFEQYF; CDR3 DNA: TGTGCCAGCAGTTTAGGAGGGTTCGAGCAGTACTTC
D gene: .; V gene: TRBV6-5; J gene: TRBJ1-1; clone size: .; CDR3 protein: CASRSGGLNTEAFF; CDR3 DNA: TGTGCCAGCAGGTCCGGGGGACTGAACACTGAAGCTTTCTTT
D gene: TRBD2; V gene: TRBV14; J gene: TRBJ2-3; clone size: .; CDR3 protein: CASSQREGMGTDTQYF; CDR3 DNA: TGTGCCAGCAGCCAAAGGGAGGGAATGGGCACAGATACGCAGTATTTT
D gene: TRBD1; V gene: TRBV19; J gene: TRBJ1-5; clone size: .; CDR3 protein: CASIQSQGRNQPQHF; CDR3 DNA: TGTGCCAGTATCCAATCACAGGGGAGGAATCAGCCCCAGCATTTT
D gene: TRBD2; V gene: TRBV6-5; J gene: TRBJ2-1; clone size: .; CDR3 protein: CASSLPGRVNEQFF; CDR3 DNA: TGTGCCAGCAGCCTCCCCGGGAGGGTAAATGAGCAGTTCTTC
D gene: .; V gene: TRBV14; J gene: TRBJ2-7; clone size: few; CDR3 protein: CASSRWSTEQYF; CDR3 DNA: TGTGCCAGCAGCCGATGGAGCACCGAGCAGTACTTC
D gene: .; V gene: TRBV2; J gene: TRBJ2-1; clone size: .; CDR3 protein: CASRVAPLNEQFF; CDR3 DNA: TGTGCCAGCAGAGTGGCCCCTCTCAATGAGCAGTTCTTC
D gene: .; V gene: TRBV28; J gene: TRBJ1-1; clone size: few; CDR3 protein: CASGEVMNTEAFF; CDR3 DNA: TGTGCCAGCGGAGAGGTTATGAACACTGAAGCTTTCTTT
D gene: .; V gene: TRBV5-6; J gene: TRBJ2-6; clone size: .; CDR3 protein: CASSFGISGANVLTF; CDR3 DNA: TGTGCCAGCAGCTTCGGGATCTCTGGGGCCAACGTCCTGACTTTC
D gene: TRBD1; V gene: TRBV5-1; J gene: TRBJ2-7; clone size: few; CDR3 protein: CASHRGRPYEQYF; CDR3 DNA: TGCGCCAGCCACAGGGGGCGCCCCTACGAGCAGTACTTC
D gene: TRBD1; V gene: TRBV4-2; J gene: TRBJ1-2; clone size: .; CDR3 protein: CASSQERGQGVSYTF; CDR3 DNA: TGTGCCAGCAGCCAAGAACGGGGACAGGGGGTGAGCTACACCTTC
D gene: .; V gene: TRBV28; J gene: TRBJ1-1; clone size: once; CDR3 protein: CASSLVGTVNTEAFF; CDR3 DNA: TGTGCCAGCAGTTTAGTCGGGACTGTGAACACTGAAGCTTTCTTT
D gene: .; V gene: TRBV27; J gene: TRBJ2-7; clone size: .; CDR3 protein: CASSHGQTYEQYF; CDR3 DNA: TGTGCCAGCAGTCACGGACAGACCTACGAGCAGTACTTC
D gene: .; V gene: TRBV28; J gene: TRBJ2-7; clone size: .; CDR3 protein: CASSPGFLYEQYF; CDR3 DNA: TGTGCCAGCAGTCCGGGGTTTCTATACGAGCAGTACTTC
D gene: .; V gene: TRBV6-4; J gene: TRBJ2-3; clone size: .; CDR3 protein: CASSVGGLTDTQYF; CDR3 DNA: TGTGCCAGCAGTGTGGGCGGGCTCACAGATACGCAGTATTTT
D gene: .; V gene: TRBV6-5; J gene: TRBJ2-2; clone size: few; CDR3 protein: CASSPDSLTGELFF; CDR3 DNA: TGTGCCAGCAGTCCCGACAGCCTCACCGGGGAGCTGTTTTTT
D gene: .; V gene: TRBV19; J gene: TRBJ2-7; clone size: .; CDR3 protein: CASSGALYSYEQYF; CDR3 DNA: TGTGCCAGTTCAGGGGCGCTCTACTCCTACGAGCAGTACTTC
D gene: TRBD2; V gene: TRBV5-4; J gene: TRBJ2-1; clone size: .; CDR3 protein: CASSPPGLAEYNEQFF; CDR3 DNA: TGTGCCAGCAGCCCCCCGGGACTAGCGGAGTACAATGAGCAGTTCTTC
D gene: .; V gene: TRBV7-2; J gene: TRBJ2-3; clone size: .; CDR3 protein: CASSPRPAYTDTQYF; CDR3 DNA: TGTGCCAGCAGCCCACGCCCAGCGTACACAGATACGCAGTATTTT
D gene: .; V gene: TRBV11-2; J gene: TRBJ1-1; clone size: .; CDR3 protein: CASSLQNMNTEAFF; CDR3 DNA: TGTGCCAGCAGCTTACAGAACATGAACACTGAAGCTTTCTTT
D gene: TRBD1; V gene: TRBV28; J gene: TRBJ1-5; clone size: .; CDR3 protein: CASSPTGTGFGQPQHF; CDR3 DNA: TGTGCCAGCAGTCCGACCGGGACAGGTTTTGGGCAGCCCCAGCATTTT
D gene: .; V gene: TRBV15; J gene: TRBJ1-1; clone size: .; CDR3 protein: CATSRVRRVNTEAFF; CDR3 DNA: TGTGCCACCAGCAGAGTGCGCAGGGTGAACACTGAAGCTTTCTTT
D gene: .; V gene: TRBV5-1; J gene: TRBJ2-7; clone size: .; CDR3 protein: CASSLGNYEQYF; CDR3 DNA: TGCGCCAGCAGCTTGGGTAACTACGAGCAGTACTTC
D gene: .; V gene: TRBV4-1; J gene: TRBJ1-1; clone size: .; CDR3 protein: CASSPQYLNTEAFF; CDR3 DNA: TGCGCCAGCAGCCCCCAGTATTTGAACACTGAAGCTTTCTTT
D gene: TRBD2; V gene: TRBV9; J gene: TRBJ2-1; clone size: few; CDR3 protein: CASSVGGRGGNEQFF; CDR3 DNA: TGTGCCAGCAGCGTAGGGGGACGGGGAGGGAATGAGCAGTTCTTC
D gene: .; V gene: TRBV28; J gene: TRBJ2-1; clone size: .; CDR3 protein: CASSRGGSPLSYNEQFF; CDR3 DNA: TGTGCCAGCAGCCGCGGAGGTAGTCCCCTCTCCTACAATGAGCAGTTCTTC
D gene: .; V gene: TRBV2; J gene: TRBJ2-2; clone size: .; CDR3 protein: CASSEVRGTTGELFF; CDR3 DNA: TGTGCCAGCAGTGAAGTAAGGGGGACCACCGGGGAGCTGTTTTTT
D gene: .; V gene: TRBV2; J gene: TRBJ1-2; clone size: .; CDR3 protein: CASSEGRLTNYGYTF; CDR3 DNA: TGTGCCAGCAGTGAAGGGAGACTAACTAACTATGGCTACACCTTC